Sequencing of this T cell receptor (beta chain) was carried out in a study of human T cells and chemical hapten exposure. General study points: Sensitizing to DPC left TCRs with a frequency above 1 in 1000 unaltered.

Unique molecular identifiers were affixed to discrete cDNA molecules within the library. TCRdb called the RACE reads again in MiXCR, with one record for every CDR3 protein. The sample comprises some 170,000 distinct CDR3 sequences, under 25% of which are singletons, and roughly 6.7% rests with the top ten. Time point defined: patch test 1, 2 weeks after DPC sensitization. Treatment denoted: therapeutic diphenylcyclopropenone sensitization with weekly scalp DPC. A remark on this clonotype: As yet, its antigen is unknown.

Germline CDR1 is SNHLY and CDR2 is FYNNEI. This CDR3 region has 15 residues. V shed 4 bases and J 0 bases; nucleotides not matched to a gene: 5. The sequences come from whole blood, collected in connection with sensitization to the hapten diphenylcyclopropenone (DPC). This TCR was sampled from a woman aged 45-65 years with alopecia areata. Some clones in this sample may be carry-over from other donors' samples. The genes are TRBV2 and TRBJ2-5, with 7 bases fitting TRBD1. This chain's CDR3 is CASSVGTAYQETQYF. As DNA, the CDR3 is TGTGCCAGCAGTGTCGGGACAGCCTACCAAGAGACCCAGTACTTC.